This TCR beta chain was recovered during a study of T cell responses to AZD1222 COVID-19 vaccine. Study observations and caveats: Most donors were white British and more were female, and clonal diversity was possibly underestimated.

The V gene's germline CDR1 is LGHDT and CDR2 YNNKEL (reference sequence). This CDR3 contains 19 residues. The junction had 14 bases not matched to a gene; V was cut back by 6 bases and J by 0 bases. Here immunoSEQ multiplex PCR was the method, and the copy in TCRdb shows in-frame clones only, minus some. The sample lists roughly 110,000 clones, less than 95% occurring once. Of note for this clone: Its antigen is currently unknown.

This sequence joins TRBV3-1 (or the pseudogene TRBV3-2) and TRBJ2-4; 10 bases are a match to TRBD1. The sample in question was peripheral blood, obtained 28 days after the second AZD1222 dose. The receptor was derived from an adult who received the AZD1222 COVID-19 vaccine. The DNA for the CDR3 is TGTGCCAGCAGTCTGCATATAAGGACAGGGGGTCGAGCCAAAAACATTCAGTACTTC. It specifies CASSLHIRTGGRAKNIQYF.